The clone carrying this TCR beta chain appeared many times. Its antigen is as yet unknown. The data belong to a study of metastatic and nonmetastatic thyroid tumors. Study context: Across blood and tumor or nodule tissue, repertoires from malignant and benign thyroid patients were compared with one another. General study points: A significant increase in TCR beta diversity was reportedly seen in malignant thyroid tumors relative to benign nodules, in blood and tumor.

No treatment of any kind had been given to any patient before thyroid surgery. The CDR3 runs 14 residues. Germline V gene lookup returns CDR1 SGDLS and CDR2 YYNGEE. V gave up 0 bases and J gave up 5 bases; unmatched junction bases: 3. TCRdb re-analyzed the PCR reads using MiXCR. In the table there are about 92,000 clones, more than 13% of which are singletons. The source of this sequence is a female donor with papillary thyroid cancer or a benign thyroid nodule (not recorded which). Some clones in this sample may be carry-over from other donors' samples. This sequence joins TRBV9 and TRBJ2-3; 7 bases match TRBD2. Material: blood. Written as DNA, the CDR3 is TGTGCCAGCAGCGTAGACGCTAGCGGAGATACGCAGTATTTT. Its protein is CASSVDASGDTQYF. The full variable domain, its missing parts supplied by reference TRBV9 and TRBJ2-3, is DSGVTQTPKHLITATGQRVTLRCSPRSGDLSVYWYQQSLDQGLQFLIQYYNGEERAKGNILERFSAQQFPDLHSELNLSSLELGDSALYFCASSVDASGDTQYFGPGTRLTVL.